The rows below give T cell receptor beta chains drawn from one sample of a study of vaccination and CD4 T cells after COVID-19. MiXCR, run by TCRdb on the PCR reads, gives a single entry per CDR3 protein. The table shows under 10,000 distinct CDR3 sequences, with about 20% occurring only once. The antigens these receptors bind are not known. The material was CD4+ T cells from blood, cultured in vitro, obtained after SARS-CoV-2 vaccination. These receptors originate from a human donor who had recovered from COVID-19. CDR3s leave out the opening cysteine and the closing phenylalanine or tryptophan.

>TRBV27
ASSPRAGGKTEAF
>TRBV6-5
ASSYSSQNRESPLH
>TRBV6-4
ASSDSTSGYNEQF
>TRBV20-1
SAREWGFLEDGYT
>TRBV20-1
SANGQNYEQY
>TRBV5-4
ASSLQGVGANVLT
>TRBV20-1
SARPADRGPPNYGYT
>TRBV27
ASSYGDRARETQY
>TRBV10-1
ASSPSPRGGGF
>TRBV27
ASSLTATGNFPYEQY
>TRBV19
ASSPGWNYGYT
>TRBV7-2
ASSSRHRSGNTIY
>TRBV27
ASSFGGLAGARGETQY
>TRBV11-3
ASSDSSGANVLT
>TRBV7-2
ASSAFGTGGHYGYT
>TRBV5-1
ASSSPRERLAF